This TCR beta chain was obtained from a study of cytomegalovirus exposure and HLA in healthy donors. CDR1 SGHRS and CDR2 YFSETQ come from the germline V gene. The CDR3 is 16 residues long. With 4 bases clipped from V and 6 bases from J, the junction kept 15 bases outside the gene matches. Primers included in the PCR were 60 Vbeta and 13 Jbeta primers. The assay was immunoSEQ multiplex PCR, and TCRdb's table has in-frame clones only and misses some. The listing records under 200,000 clones. The chain uses TRBV5-1 and TRBJ1-2; TRBD1 matches at 7 bases. The TCR comes from a young man in good health and CMV-seronegative. Material for sequencing was PBMCs. The CDR3 DNA sequence: TGCGCCAGCAGCGGCACTACAGGGAACCAGGGGGATGGCTACACCTTC. As protein: CASSGTTGNQGDGYTF.